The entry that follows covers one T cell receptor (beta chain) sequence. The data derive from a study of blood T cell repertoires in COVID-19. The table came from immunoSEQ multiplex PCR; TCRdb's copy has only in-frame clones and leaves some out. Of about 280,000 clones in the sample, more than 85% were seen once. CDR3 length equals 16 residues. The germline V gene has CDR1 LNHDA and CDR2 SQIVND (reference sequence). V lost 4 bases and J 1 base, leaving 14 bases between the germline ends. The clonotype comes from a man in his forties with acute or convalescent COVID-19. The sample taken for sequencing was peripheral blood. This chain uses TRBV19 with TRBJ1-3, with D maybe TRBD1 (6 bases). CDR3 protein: CASSTSTGHSGNTIYF. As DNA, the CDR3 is TGTGCCAGTAGTACTAGTACAGGGCATTCTGGAAACACCATATATTTT.